The 29 T cell receptor beta chains listed next were all sequenced from one sample in a study of blood T cell repertoires in COVID-19. Produced via immunoSEQ multiplex PCR; TCRdb's table is partial and in-frame only. The sample has 350,000 to 450,000 clones, roughly 87% seen once. The source material was PBMCs or T cells enriched from blood (not recorded which). The receptors stem from a woman between 50 and 59 years old who had recovered from COVID-19.

The chain links TRBV4-2 to TRBJ1-2, with unresolved D. Per germline, CDR1 LGHNA and CDR2 YNFKEQ. The CDR3 consists of 14 residues. V shed 0 bases and J shed 5 bases, with 10 bases lying between them. The CDR3 bases are TGTGCCAGCAGCCAAGATCTAACGGTTTATGGCTACACCTTC. Translated, it gives CASSQDLTVYGYTF.

This chain connects TRBV7-2 to TRBJ2-1; 7 nucleotides align to TRBD2. There are 14 residues in the CDR3. Looked up from germline, CDR1 is SGHTA and CDR2 is FQGNSA. J lost 9 bases, V lost 2 bases, and 7 bases had no gene match. CDR3: CASSLSGKGREQFF. The CDR3 DNA sequence: TGTGCCAGCAGCTTAAGCGGGAAAGGCCGTGAGCAGTTCTTC.

This clone showed up just a few times. The rearrangement uses TRBV10-3 and TRBJ1-6; maybe TRBD1 (6 bases). CDR1 ENHRY and CDR2 SYGVKD come from the germline V gene. V was clipped by 7 bases and J by 5 bases, with 12 bases between them. CDR3 length: 14 residues. CDR3 bases: TGTGCCATCAACGAACAGGGAAATAATTCACCCCTCCACTTT. It translates to CAINEQGNNSPLHF.

This clone came up once. CDR3 region: CASSPLGGPQETQYF. The CDR3 DNA is TGTGCCAGCAGCCCCCTGGGGGGGCCACAAGAGACCCAGTACTTC. This chain connects TRBV28 to TRBJ2-5; perhaps TRBD2 as D (7 bases). V lost 6 bases to trimming and J lost 2 bases, with 16 bases between them. Looked up from germline, CDR1 is MDHEN and CDR2 is SYDVKM. The CDR3 is 15 amino acids.

This clone turned up a few times. In DNA form, the CDR3 reads TGTGCCAGCGGTGGCGGGGGGTCACGCACAGATACGCAGTATTTT. Translation gives CASGGGGSRTDTQYF. V usage is TRBV9 and J usage is TRBJ2-3; TRBD2 matches 8 bases. With V trimmed by 7 bases and J by 1 base, 8 bases remained unmatched. The CDR3 length is 15 residues. CDR1 SGDLS and CDR2 YYNGEE come from the germline V gene.

The gene calls are TRBV5-1 and TRBJ1-3; 8 bases match TRBD1. V lost 4 bases and J lost 4; bases outside the gene matches: 4. The CDR3 is made up of 14 amino acids. CDR1 and CDR2 (germline): SGHRS, YFSETQ. The CDR3 nucleotides are TGCGCCAGCAGCACCGGACAGGGAGGAAACACCATATATTTT. It specifies CASSTGQGGNTIYF.

This clone was observed a handful of times. The V and J genes are TRBV13 and TRBJ1-2, with a weak D call TRBD1 (5 bases). The CDR3 is 15 residues long. Germline loops: CDR1 PRHDT, CDR2 FYEKMQ (reference sequence). V was cut by 1 base and J by 5 bases, with 14 bases left in between. This CDR3 reads CASSLVGSGVYGYTF. The CDR3 DNA sequence: TGTGCCAGCAGCTTAGTAGGTTCGGGGGTGTATGGCTACACCTTC. The full variable domain, in which reference TRBV13 and TRBJ1-2 provide the parts outside the CDR3, is AAGVIQSPRHLIKEKRETATLKCYPIPRHDTVYWYQQGPGQDPQFLISFYEKMQSDKGSIPDRFSAQQFSDYHSELNMSSLELGDSALYFCASSLVGSGVYGYTFGSGTRLTVV.

This clone was picked up a small number of times. The rearrangement uses TRBV27 and TRBJ2-1; 10 bases line up with TRBD1. The CDR3 loop spans 17 amino acids. Germline loops: CDR1 MNHEY, CDR2 SMNVEV (reference sequence). V lost 4 bases and J lost 0; bases outside the gene matches: 6. In DNA, the CDR3 is TGTGCCAGCAGTTCGACAGGGGGCTCAGGCTCCTACAATGAGCAGTTCTTC. Protein product: CASSSTGGSGSYNEQFF.

The chain carries TRBV5-4 and TRBJ2-7; D perhaps matches TRBD1 (5 bases). The CDR3 is 14 residues long. Trimming took 0 bases from V and 2 from J, leaving 9 bases between them. Germline CDR1 is SGHNT and CDR2 is YYREEE (reference sequence). The CDR3 loop is CASSLDRSTYEQYF. The CDR3 DNA sequence: TGTGCCAGCAGCTTGGACAGGAGCACCTACGAGCAGTACTTC.

The chain joins TRBV9 to TRBJ2-7; 11 bases line up with TRBD2. V was clipped by 4 bases and J by 7 bases; unmatched bases: 10. The CDR3 totals 15 residues. Germline V gene sequence: CDR1 SGDLS, CDR2 YYNGEE. CDR3 sequence (DNA): TGTGCCAGCAGCCACATAGCGGGAGGGCCCCGGGAGCAGTACTTC. This encodes CASSHIAGGPREQYF.

The chain carries TRBV7-3 and TRBJ2-3; no definite D call. Trimming shortened V by 2 bases and J by 3 bases, and 12 bases separated the two germline ends. This CDR3 comprises 15 residues. Germline V CDR1 and CDR2: SGHTA, FQGTGA. The CDR3 bases are TGTGCCAGCAGCTTATCCCCAGGCACTACAGATACGCAGTATTTT. Its translation is CASSLSPGTTDTQYF.

The chain is built from TRBV19 and TRBJ1-2; D unclear. CDR3 length equals 16 residues. CDR1 is LNHDA, CDR2 SQIVND, per germline (reference sequence). V was shortened by 4 bases and J by 3 bases, with 18 bases between the two germline ends. For the CDR3, the DNA is TGTGCCAGTAGTACACCATATCGGGGTGGGGACTATGGCTACACCTTC. It specifies CASSTPYRGGDYGYTF.

The gene calls are TRBV4-3 and TRBJ2-1, with 7 bases lining up with TRBD1. Germline V gene data show CDR1 as LGHNA and CDR2 as YSLEER. V lost 0 bases, J lost 6 bases, and 2 bases stayed unmatched. The CDR3 is 14 amino acids. In DNA form, the CDR3 reads TGCGCCAGCAGCCAAGATCCAGGGGGCAATGAGCAGTTCTTC. This translates into CASSQDPGGNEQFF.

The V call is TRBV5-4, the J call TRBJ1-1; no clear D. The CDR3 contains 17 residues. V was cut by 0 bases and J by 1 base, with 16 bases left in between. CDR1 is SGHNT and CDR2 is YYREEE in the germline V gene (reference sequence). CDR3 DNA sequence: TGTGCCAGCAGCTTGGCCAGCGGAAGGCTTGGGAACACTGAAGCTTTCTTT. Residues: CASSLASGRLGNTEAFF. Drawing the rest from reference TRBV5-4 and TRBJ1-1, the complete variable domain is ETGVTQSPTHLIKTRGQQVTLRCSSQSGHNTVSWYQQALGQGPQFIFQYYREEENGRGNFPPRFSGLQFPNYSSELNVNALELDDSALYLCASSLASGRLGNTEAFFGQGTRLTVV.

On this clone: Other DNA sequences within the sample encode an identical CDR3. The chain employs TRBV6-5 and TRBJ1-1; D unresolved. This CDR3 is 15 amino acids long. CDR1 and CDR2 from the germline V gene are MNHEY and SVGAGI. V was shortened by 0 bases and J by 1 base, with 9 bases between the two germline ends. CDR3 coding DNA: TGTGCCAGCAGTTACTCGGGCACGAGGAACACTGAAGCTTTCTTT. It yields the protein CASSYSGTRNTEAFF.

V gene TRBV7-2 combines with J gene TRBJ2-5, with TRBD2 matching over 7 bases. The CDR3 is 15 residues long. Germline-derived CDR1 and CDR2 are SGHTA and FQGNSA. The V segment lost 5 bases and the J segment 2 bases; nucleotides outside the gene matches: 8. CDR3 bases: TGTGCCAGCAGCCCAGAGTCAGCGGGACAAGAGACCCAGTACTTC. Translated: CASSPESAGQETQYF.

The sample holds one count of this clone. This rearrangement joins TRBV11-2 to TRBJ1-6; D is uncertain. V lost 3 bases, J lost 8 bases, and 8 bases lay in between. Per germline, CDR1 SGHAT and CDR2 FQNNGV. The CDR3 runs 13 residues. In DNA, the CDR3 is TGTGCCAGCAGCTTCCGGCGGGATTCACCCCTCCACTTT. Its translation: CASSFRRDSPLHF.

This chain links TRBV19 with TRBJ1-1; D possibly corresponds to TRBD1 (6 bases). V was pared by 10 bases and J by 0 bases, with 15 bases between. The germline V gene encodes CDR1 LNHDA and CDR2 SQIVND (reference sequence). This CDR3 has 14 amino acids. CDR3 coding DNA: TGTGCCACATCCCGACAGGCGTTGAACACTGAAGCTTTCTTT. Its translation is CATSRQALNTEAFF.

The J gene is TRBJ2-5, the V gene TRBV7-6; D is perhaps TRBD1 (7 bases). Germline lookup yields CDR1 SGHVS and CDR2 FNYEAQ. V was pared by 5 bases and J by 1 base, with 29 bases between. The CDR3 consists of 20 residues. The CDR3 coding sequence is TGTGCCAGCAGCCCCCAGGGGGGTCCTTTTGCGGACATGATCCAAGAGACCCAGTACTTC. Protein sequence: CASSPQGGPFADMIQETQYF.

The CDR3 region is CASNPFGGRGTGELFF. The CDR3 coding sequence is TGTGCCAGCAACCCATTTGGCGGGAGGGGGACCGGGGAGCTGTTTTTT. The chain couples TRBV6-2 or TRBV6-3 to TRBJ2-2, with TRBD2 matching over 9 bases. CDR1 MNHEY and CDR2 SVGEGT come from the germline V gene. V lost 7 bases to trimming and J lost 5 bases; unmatched junction nucleotides: 11. This CDR3 has 16 amino acids.

The CDR3 nucleotides are TGTGCCAGCAGCCAAGAAGGGACCGGGACACCCTCTGGAAACACCATATATTTT. Translated: CASSQEGTGTPSGNTIYF. This chain uses TRBV4-2 with TRBJ1-3, with a possible D match to TRBD1 (6 bases). Trimming removed 0 bases from V and 0 bases from J, with 15 bases in between. Germline-derived CDR1 and CDR2 are LGHNA and YNFKEQ. The CDR3 is made up of 18 amino acids.

The chain couples TRBV11-3 to TRBJ2-7; 10 bases agree with TRBD1. Germline V lookup: CDR1 SGHNT, CDR2 YENEEA. J lost 4 bases, V lost 4 bases, and 4 bases had no gene match. CDR3 length: 14 residues. This chain's CDR3 is CASSSGQGWYEQYF. CDR3 DNA sequence: TGTGCCAGCAGCTCGGGACAGGGGTGGTACGAGCAGTACTTC.

The genes are TRBV7-9 and TRBJ2-1, with 14 bases aligning to TRBD2. This CDR3 is built from 19 residues. From germline, CDR1 is SEHNR and CDR2 FQNEAQ (reference sequence). Losses at the gene ends were 5 bases for V and 5 bases for J; bases not matched to a gene: 14. The CDR3 nucleotides are TGTGCCAGCAGCAGGGCCTTGGGGACTAGCGGGAGCGACGACAATGAGCAGTTCTTC. Encoded protein: CASSRALGTSGSDDNEQFF.

Concerning this clone itself: The germline gene is not matched at one end of the junction; a read error may be the cause. The gene calls are TRBV20-1 and TRBJ2-7, with D possibly matching TRBD1 (7 bases). Per the germline V gene, CDR1 is DFQATT and CDR2 is SNEGSKA (reference sequence). The CDR3 totals 11 residues. The CDR3 protein is CSASVNRGGAF. The CDR3 nucleotides read TGCAGTGCTAGTGTCAACAGGGGAGGAGCTTTC.

The gene calls are TRBV5-4 and TRBJ2-7; the D gene is possibly TRBD2 (6 bases). Germline assignment: CDR1 SGHNT and CDR2 YYREEE (reference sequence). The CDR3 has 14 residues. V lost 1 base and J lost 6, with 14 bases in between. The CDR3 sequence: CASSLPSEGGEQYF. DNA of the CDR3: TGTGCCAGCAGCTTGCCTAGCGAAGGAGGCGAGCAGTACTTC.

The chain uses TRBV4-2 and TRBJ1-3; no clear D. V lost 0 bases, J lost 0 bases, and 15 bases lay in between. The CDR3 spans 18 residues. CDR1 is LGHNA, CDR2 YNFKEQ, per germline. The CDR3 region has the DNA TGTGCCAGCAGCCAAGATTCCCCACTGATTATCTCTGGAAACACCATATATTTT. Translated, it gives CASSQDSPLIISGNTIYF.

The CDR3: CASSSPGLEADTQYF. The CDR3 nucleotides read TGTGCCAGCAGCTCCCCGGGACTAGAGGCAGATACGCAGTATTTT. This rearrangement joins TRBV5-5 to TRBJ2-3; 8 positions match TRBD2. The V gene end was trimmed by 3 bases and the J gene end by 4 bases; junction bases not matched to a gene: 7. The CDR3 runs to 15 residues. Germline V gene lookup returns CDR1 SGHKS and CDR2 YYEKEE (reference sequence).

This clone was seen ten or more times. This chain uses TRBV5-4 with TRBJ2-5, with no clear D. Germline V CDR1 and CDR2: SGHNT, YYREEE (reference sequence). CDR3 size: 10 residues. Trimming took 7 bases from V and 4 from J, leaving 5 bases between them. The CDR3 DNA reads as TGTGCCAGCGGGCGAGAGACCCAGTACTTC. Its translation is CASGRETQYF.

This clone appeared once. The gene calls are TRBV18 and TRBJ1-1, with 7 bases that match TRBD1. J gave up 3 bases and V 5 bases, and 9 bases lay outside the gene matches. CDR1 KGHSH and CDR2 LQKENI come from the germline V gene. The CDR3 is 15 amino acids. The CDR3 loop reads CASSTTGVSDTEAFF. CDR3 DNA: TGTGCCAGCTCAACAACAGGGGTGAGTGACACTGAAGCTTTCTTT.